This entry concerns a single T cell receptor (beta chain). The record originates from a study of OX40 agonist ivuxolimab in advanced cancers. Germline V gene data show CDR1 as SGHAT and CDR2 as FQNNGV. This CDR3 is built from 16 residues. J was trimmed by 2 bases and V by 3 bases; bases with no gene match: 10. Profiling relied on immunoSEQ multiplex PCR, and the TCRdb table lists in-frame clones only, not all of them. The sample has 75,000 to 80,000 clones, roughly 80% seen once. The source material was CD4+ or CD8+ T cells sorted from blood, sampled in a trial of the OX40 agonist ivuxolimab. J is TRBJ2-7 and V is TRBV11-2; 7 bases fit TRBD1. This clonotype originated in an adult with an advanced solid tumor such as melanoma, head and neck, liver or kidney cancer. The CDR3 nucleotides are TGTGCCAGCAGCTTTGGATCGGGACAGTTACCCTACGAGCAGTACTTC. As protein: CASSFGSGQLPYEQYF.